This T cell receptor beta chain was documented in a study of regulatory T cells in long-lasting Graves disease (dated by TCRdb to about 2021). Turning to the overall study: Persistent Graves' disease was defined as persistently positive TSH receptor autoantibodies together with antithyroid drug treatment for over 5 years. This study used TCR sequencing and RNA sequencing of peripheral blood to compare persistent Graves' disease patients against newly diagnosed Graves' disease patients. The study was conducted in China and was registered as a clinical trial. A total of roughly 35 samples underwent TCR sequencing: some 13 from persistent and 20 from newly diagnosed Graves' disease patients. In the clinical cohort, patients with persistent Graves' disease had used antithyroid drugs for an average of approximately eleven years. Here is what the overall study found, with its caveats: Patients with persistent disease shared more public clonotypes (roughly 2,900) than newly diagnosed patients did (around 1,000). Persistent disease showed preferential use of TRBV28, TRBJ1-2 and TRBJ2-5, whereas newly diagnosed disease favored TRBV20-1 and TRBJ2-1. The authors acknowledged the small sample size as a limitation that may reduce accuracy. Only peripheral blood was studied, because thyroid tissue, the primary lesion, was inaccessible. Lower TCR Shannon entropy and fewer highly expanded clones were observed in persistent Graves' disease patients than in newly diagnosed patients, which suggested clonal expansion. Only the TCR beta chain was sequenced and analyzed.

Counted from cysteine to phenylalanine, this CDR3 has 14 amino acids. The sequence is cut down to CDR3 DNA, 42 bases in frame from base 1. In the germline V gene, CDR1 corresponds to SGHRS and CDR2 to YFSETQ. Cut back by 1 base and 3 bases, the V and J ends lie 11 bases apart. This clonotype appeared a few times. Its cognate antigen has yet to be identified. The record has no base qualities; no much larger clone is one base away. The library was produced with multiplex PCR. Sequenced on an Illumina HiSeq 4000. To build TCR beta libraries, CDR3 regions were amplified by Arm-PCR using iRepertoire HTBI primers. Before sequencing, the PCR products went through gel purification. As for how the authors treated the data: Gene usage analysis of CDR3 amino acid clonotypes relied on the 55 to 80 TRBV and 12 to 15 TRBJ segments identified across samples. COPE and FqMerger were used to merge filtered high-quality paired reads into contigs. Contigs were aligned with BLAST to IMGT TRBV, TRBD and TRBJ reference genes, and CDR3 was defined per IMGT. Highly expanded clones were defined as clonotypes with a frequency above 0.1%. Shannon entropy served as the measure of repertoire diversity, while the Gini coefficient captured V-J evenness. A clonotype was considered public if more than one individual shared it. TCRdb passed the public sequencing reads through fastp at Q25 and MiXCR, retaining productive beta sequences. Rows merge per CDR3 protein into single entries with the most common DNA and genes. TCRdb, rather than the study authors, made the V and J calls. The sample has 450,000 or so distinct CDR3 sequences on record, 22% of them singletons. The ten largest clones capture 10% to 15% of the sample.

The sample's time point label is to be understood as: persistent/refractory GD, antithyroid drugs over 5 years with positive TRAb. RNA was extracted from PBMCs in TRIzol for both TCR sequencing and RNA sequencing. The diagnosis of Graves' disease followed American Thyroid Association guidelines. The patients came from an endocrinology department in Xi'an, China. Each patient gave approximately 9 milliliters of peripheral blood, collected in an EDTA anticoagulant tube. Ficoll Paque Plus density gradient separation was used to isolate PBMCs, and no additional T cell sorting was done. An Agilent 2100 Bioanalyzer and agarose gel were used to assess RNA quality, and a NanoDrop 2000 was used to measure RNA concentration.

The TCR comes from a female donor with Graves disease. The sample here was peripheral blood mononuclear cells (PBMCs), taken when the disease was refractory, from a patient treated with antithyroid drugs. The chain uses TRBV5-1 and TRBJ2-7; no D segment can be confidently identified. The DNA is TGCGCCAGCAGCTTGAATGGAGAGTACTACGAGCAGTACTTC. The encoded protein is CASSLNGEYYEQYF.